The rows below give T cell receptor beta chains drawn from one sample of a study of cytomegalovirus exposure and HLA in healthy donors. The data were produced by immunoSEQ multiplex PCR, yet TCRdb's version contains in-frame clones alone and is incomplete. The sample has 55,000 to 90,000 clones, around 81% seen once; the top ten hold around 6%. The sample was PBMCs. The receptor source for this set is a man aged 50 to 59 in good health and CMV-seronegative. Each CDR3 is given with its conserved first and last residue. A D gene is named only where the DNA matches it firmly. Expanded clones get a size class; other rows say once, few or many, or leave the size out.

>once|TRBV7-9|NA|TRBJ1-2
TGTGCCAGCAGCTTCTCCAGGGATTTTGCTAACTATGGCTACACCTTC
CASSFSRDFANYGYTF
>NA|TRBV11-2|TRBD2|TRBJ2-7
TGTGCCAGCAGCTTACTAGCGGGAGGGACCTACGAGCAGTACTTC
CASSLLAGGTYEQYF
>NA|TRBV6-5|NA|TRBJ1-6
TGTGCCAGCAGTTACTCGGGCAGGGGCGTTTCACCCCTCCACTTT
CASSYSGRGVSPLHF
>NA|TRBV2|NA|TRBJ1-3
TGTGCCAGCAGGGTACAGGGCCTCTCTGGAAACACCATATATTTT
CASRVQGLSGNTIYF
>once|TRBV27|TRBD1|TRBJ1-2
TGTGCCAGCAGCCCCCTAGGGGGCGCATCCAAGGGCACCTTC
CASSPLGGASKGTF
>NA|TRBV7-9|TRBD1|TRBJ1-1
TGTGCCAGCAGCCCTCGGACAGGGCCAAAGGATGGCGCTGAAGCTTTCTTT
CASSPRTGPKDGAEAFF
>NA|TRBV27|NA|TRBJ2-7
TGTGCCAGCAGTCCCCCTGGCGGAAAGGTCTACGAGCAGTACTTC
CASSPPGGKVYEQYF
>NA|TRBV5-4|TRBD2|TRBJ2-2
TGTGCCAGCAGCCGACTAGCGGGAGCCACCGGGGAGCTGTTTTTT
CASSRLAGATGELFF
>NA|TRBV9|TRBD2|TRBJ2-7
TGTGCCAGCAGCGTAGGACTAGCGGGAGTTCTCGAGCAGTACTTC
CASSVGLAGVLEQYF
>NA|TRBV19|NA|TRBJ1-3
TGTGCCACAGAAGGGCAGGGAATGGCTGGAAACACCATATATTTT
CATEGQGMAGNTIYF
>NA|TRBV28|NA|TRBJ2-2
TGTGCCAGCCTGGGGGAAGGACTAAGGTTGGAGGAGCTGTTTTTT
CASLGEGLRLEELFF
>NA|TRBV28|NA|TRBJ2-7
TGTGCCAGCAGTTCCCCCCGGCAGGGCCCATCCTTC
CASSSPRQGPSF
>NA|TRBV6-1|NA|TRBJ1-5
TGTGCCAGCATAAGCTACCAGGTTGGCAATCAGCCCCAGCATTTT
CASISYQVGNQPQHF
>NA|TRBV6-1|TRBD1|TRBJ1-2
TGTGCCAGCAGTGAAATAGGGGGCGCGATGGGGAACTATGGCTACACCTTC
CASSEIGGAMGNYGYTF
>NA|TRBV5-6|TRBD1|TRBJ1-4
TGTGCCAGCAGCTTGGGACAGGGGAATGAAAAACTGTTTTTT
CASSLGQGNEKLFF
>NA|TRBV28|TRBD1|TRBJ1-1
TGTGCCAGCAGTTTCAGGGGGCAAGTGAACACTGAAGCTTTCTTT
CASSFRGQVNTEAFF
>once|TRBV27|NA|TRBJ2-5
TGTGCCAGCAGTTTTTACGGACATTTCCAAGAGACCCAGTACTTC
CASSFYGHFQETQYF
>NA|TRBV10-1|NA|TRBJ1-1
TGCGCCAGCACACGGGATCTGGGCACTGAAGCTTTCTTT
CASTRDLGTEAFF
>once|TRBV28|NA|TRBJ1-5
TGTGCCAGCAGTTTAATCCAGGGAGGGTCGGGCAATCAGCCCCAGCATTTT
CASSLIQGGSGNQPQHF
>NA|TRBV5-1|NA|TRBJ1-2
TGCGCCAGCAGCTTGGCAAGGGTTTTAGCGGACCCTGGTAACTATGGCTACACCTTC
CASSLARVLADPGNYGYTF
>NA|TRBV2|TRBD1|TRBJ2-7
TGTGCCAGCAGGGGACAGGGGAGACACGAGCAGTACTTC
CASRGQGRHEQYF
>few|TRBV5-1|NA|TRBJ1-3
TGCGCCAGCAGCTTGTTCCCGAGCTCTGGAAACACCATATATTTT
CASSLFPSSGNTIYF
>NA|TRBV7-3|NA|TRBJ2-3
TGTGCCAGCAGCTTAACGACCAGAGGTACGCAGTATTTT
CASSLTTRGTQYF
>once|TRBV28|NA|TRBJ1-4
TGTGCCAGCAGTACACCAGGGGTGGTGGAAAAACTGTTTTTT
CASSTPGVVEKLFF